This TCR beta chain was sequenced for a study of T cell repertoires in cytomegalovirus infection. As to this clonotype: Its antigen remains unidentified.

TCRdb re-called the reads through MiXCR, storing one row per CDR3 protein. The table has some 940,000 distinct CDR3 sequences, less than 40% seen once. CDR1 and CDR2 (germline): MNHEY, SMNVEV (reference sequence). This CDR3 region has 14 residues. V lost 3 bases, J lost 6 bases, and 6 bases stayed unmatched. This TCR came from a human donor in good health (CMV status not recorded). Some clones in this sample may be carry-over from other donors' samples. The chain combines TRBV27 with TRBJ1-2, with 8 bases identical to TRBD1. The source was cultured CD8+ T cells from PBMCs, collected from culture after CMV antigen stimulation. CDR3: CASSFQDRENGYTF. The CDR3, as DNA: TGTGCCAGCAGTTTTCAGGACAGGGAAAATGGCTACACCTTC.